One and the same sample provided the 24 T cell receptor beta chains below, sequenced in a study of response to subunit inactivated influenza vaccine. One entry per CDR3 protein results from TCRdb running MiXCR on the RT-PCR reads. The table includes around 850,000 distinct CDR3 sequences, roughly 20% detected once. This sample comprised PBMCs from blood, obtained roughly 5 days after vaccination. Every receptor here comes from a man aged 50 to 60 who received an inactivated influenza vaccine.

V gene TRBV7-9 combines with J gene TRBJ2-3; 8 bases line up with TRBD2. J lost 0 bases, V lost 3 bases, and 5 bases had no gene match. This CDR3 has 16 amino acids. Germline V CDR1 and CDR2: SEHNR, FQNEAQ (reference sequence). CDR3 coding DNA: TGTGCCAGCAGCTTTACCTCTAGCGGGAGCACAGATACGCAGTATTTT. Translation gives CASSFTSSGSTDTQYF. Full variable domain (outside the CDR3, taken from reference TRBV7-9 and TRBJ2-3): DTGVSQNPRHKITKRGQNVTFRCDPISEHNRLYWYRQTLGQGPEFLTYFQNEAQLEKSRLLSDRFSAERPKGSFSTLEIQRTEQGDSAMYLCASSFTSSGSTDTQYFGPGTRLTVL.

At least ten counts were recorded for this clonotype. The chain employs TRBV9 and TRBJ2-4; 9 bases map to TRBD1. CDR1 SGDLS and CDR2 YYNGEE come from the germline V gene. The CDR3 is 13 amino acids. Losses at the gene ends were 2 bases for V and 9 bases for J; bases not matched to a gene: 3. CDR3 amino acids: CASSVGGQGIQYF. In nucleotides, the CDR3 is TGTGCCAGCAGCGTTGGGGGACAGGGCATTCAGTACTTC.

The chain recombines TRBV5-1 with TRBJ2-3; no clear D. The ends were cut back, 3 bases at V and 5 bases at J, with 10 bases in the middle. CDR3 length: 13 residues. The germline V gene has CDR1 SGHRS and CDR2 YFSETQ. In DNA form, the CDR3 reads TGCGCCAGCAGCTCGATGGACGGAGATACGCAGTATTTT. Its translation: CASSSMDGDTQYF.

This clonotype was observed a handful of times. The chain recombines TRBV6-6 with TRBJ1-5; unclear D gene. V was pared by 2 bases and J by 11 bases, with 4 bases between. The CDR3 runs to 10 residues. Germline CDR1 MNHNY, CDR2 SVGAGI (reference sequence). The CDR3 region has the DNA TGTGCCAGCAGTTACATTTCCCAGCATTTT. Protein: CASSYISQHF.

This chain connects TRBV12-3 or TRBV12-4 to TRBJ1-4, with D maybe TRBD1 (5 bases). The CDR3 contains 14 residues. Trimming cost V 5 bases and J 4 bases, with 11 bases left between them. Here the CDR3 reads CASSPWGYNEKLFF. DNA for the CDR3: TGTGCCAGCAGTCCCTGGGGCTATAATGAAAAACTGTTTTTT.

This clonotype was recorded a few times. The rearrangement joins TRBV20-1 to TRBJ2-7; D is possibly TRBD2 (6 bases). This CDR3 spans 14 amino acids. Germline V CDR1 and CDR2: DFQATT, SNEGSKA (reference sequence). Trimming took off 1 base at V and 6 bases at J, with 16 bases between the two ends. CDR3 amino acids: CSARAALGGREQYF. In nucleotides, the CDR3 is TGCAGTGCTAGAGCCGCTCTCGGGGGACGCGAGCAGTACTTC.

This clonotype was counted only a few times. The V call is TRBV20-1, the J call TRBJ1-2, with TRBD1 identical over 7 bases. CDR3 size: 14 residues. V trimming: 6 bases; J trimming: 7 bases; junction bases outside the gene matches: 14. Germline V gene lookup returns CDR1 DFQATT and CDR2 SNEGSKA (reference sequence). The CDR3 DNA is TGCAGTGCCCCCGCGATAGGGGGCGCCCGTGGCTACACCTTC. Its protein is CSAPAIGGARGYTF.

J is TRBJ1-4 and V is TRBV12-3 or TRBV12-4; no clear D gene. V was shortened by 5 bases and J by 12 bases, with 13 bases between the two germline ends. The CDR3 is 12 residues long. The CDR3 bases are TGTGCCAGCAGTCGAGACATGTCCGAACTGTTTTTT. As protein: CASSRDMSELFF.

This chain's CDR3 is CASIGGWGGRGDEQFF. In DNA, the CDR3 is TGCGCCAGCATAGGGGGGTGGGGCGGGAGAGGAGATGAGCAGTTCTTC. The V and J genes are TRBV10-2 and TRBJ2-1; perhaps TRBD2 as D (7 bases). Trimming took off 7 bases at V and 8 bases at J, with 24 bases between the two ends. CDR1 is WSHSY and CDR2 is SAAADI in the germline V gene. CDR3 length: 16 amino acids.

Only a few counts were recorded for this clonotype. V gene TRBV20-1 combines with J gene TRBJ2-7; D is ambiguous. Germline CDR1 DFQATT, CDR2 SNEGSKA (reference sequence). This CDR3 comprises 13 residues. V lost 1 base and J 1 base, leaving 8 bases between the germline ends. The CDR3 loop is CSARGYSSYEQYF. CDR3 in DNA: TGCAGTGCTAGAGGGTATTCATCCTACGAGCAGTACTTC.

V is TRBV10-2 and J is TRBJ2-1; 7 bases fit TRBD1. This CDR3 is built from 16 residues. The germline V gene has CDR1 WSHSY and CDR2 SAAADI. Trimming cost V 2 bases and J 4 bases; bases outside gene matches: 8. In DNA form, the CDR3 reads TGCGCCAGCAGTGAGATGTGGGGACAGCTATACAATGAGCAGTTCTTC. It codes for CASSEMWGQLYNEQFF.

The gene calls are TRBV6-2 or TRBV6-3 and TRBJ2-1; maybe TRBD1 (6 bases). The CDR3 totals 14 residues. Germline V gives CDR1 MNHEY, CDR2 SVGEGT. V lost 7 bases, J lost 0 bases, and 10 bases lay in between. This chain's CDR3 is CASTGTNSYNEQFF. DNA for the CDR3: TGTGCCAGCACCGGGACAAACTCCTACAATGAGCAGTTCTTC.

This clonotype was detected a few times. This chain connects TRBV10-3 to TRBJ2-2, with D perhaps TRBD1 (6 bases). The germline V and J ends were trimmed by 8 bases and 2 bases, with 15 bases remaining between them. The germline CDR1 and CDR2 sequences are ENHRY and SYGVKD. The CDR3 is 15 amino acids. The CDR3 DNA reads TGTGCCATCCCTTTGGCAGGGGTTAACACCGGGGAGCTGTTTTTT. Protein product: CAIPLAGVNTGELFF.

There are a few counts of this clonotype. The V call is TRBV20-1, the J call TRBJ2-4; a possible D gene is TRBD2 (5 bases). The CDR3 has 14 amino acids. Germline V CDR1 and CDR2: DFQATT, SNEGSKA (reference sequence). Trimming removed 3 bases at V and 7 bases at J, with 16 bases between. The CDR3 here is CSASDTRMGNIQYF. CDR3 DNA: TGCAGTGCTAGCGACACTAGAATGGGGAACATTCAGTACTTC.

There are many counts of this clonotype. The chain employs TRBV7-2 and TRBJ2-5; D gene uncertain. The V gene's germline CDR1 is SGHTA and CDR2 FQGNSA. The CDR3 length is 15 residues. Between the trimmed V and J ends, which lost 1 base and 4 bases, there was a span of 13 bases. The CDR3 loop reads CASSLDGRAPETQYF. The CDR3 nucleotides read TGTGCCAGCAGCTTAGATGGAAGGGCTCCAGAGACCCAGTACTTC.

Many counts were recorded for this clonotype. The V and J genes are TRBV29-1 and TRBJ2-7; no clear D. The CDR3 has 13 residues. Germline V gene lookup returns CDR1 SQVTM and CDR2 ANQGSEA. V was pared by 3 bases and J by 5 bases, with 14 bases between. In DNA, the CDR3 is TGCAGCGTTGAGGTGGGGTACGGCCACGAGCAGTACTTC. This gives the protein CSVEVGYGHEQYF.

This clonotype came up a few times. The chain joins TRBV4-3 to TRBJ1-3; D might be TRBD1 (6 bases). This CDR3 region has 15 residues. The ends were cut back, 0 bases at V and 3 bases at J, with 9 bases in the middle. Germline CDR1 LGHNA, CDR2 YSLEER. CDR3 protein: CASSQDGQRGNTIYF. DNA of the CDR3: TGCGCCAGCAGCCAAGACGGACAGCGTGGAAACACCATATATTTT.

The chain couples TRBV12-3 or TRBV12-4 to TRBJ2-1, with TRBD2 as a possible D gene (7 bases). There are 17 residues in the CDR3. Trimming took off 6 bases at V and 0 bases at J, with 18 bases between the two ends. CDR3 coding DNA: TGTGCCAGCAGCCCCAGGGGAGGGGTGGGCTCCTACAATGAGCAGTTCTTC. Its protein is CASSPRGGVGSYNEQFF.

This clonotype was seen many times. The chain employs TRBV7-3 and TRBJ2-3; D remains unclear. The CDR3 is made up of 13 amino acids. Germline CDR1 SGHTA, CDR2 FQGTGA. V lost 3 bases and J 6 bases, leaving 10 bases between the germline ends. CDR3 loop: CASSLTPADTQYF. The CDR3 bases are TGTGCCAGCAGCTTGACCCCGGCGGATACGCAGTATTTT. Looking up the rest from reference TRBV7-3 and TRBJ2-3 gives the full variable domain: GAGVSQTPSNKVTEKGKYVELRCDPISGHTALYWYRQSLGQGPEFLIYFQGTGAADDSGLPNDRFFAVRPEGSVSTLKIQRTERGDSAVYLCASSLTPADTQYFGPGTRLTVL.

The rearrangement joins TRBV20-1 to TRBJ1-5; weak D call: TRBD1 (6 bases). The CDR3 spans 14 residues. Trimming took 4 bases from V and 3 from J, leaving 13 bases between them. Germline V gene data show CDR1 as DFQATT and CDR2 as SNEGSKA (reference sequence). The CDR3 loop reads CSATLPGVNQPQHF. CDR3 in DNA: TGCAGTGCTACCCTCCCAGGGGTCAATCAGCCCCAGCATTTT.

This clonotype was counted at least ten times. The chain links TRBV29-1 to TRBJ2-1; TRBD2 aligns across 13 bases. Germline lookup yields CDR1 SQVTM and CDR2 ANQGSEA. The CDR3 spans 17 residues. V lost 5 bases and J lost 4; bases outside the gene matches: 11. DNA for the CDR3: TGCAGCGTTTCTGGACTAGCGGGAGAGTGGGGTTACAATGAGCAGTTCTTC. This translates into CSVSGLAGEWGYNEQFF.

This clonotype has more than one count but fewer than ten. The V call is TRBV3-1, the J call TRBJ2-7; 12 nucleotides match TRBD2. The germline gives CDR1 LGHDT, CDR2 YNNKEL (reference sequence). The CDR3 loop spans 15 amino acids. The ends lost 4 bases at V and 2 bases at J; junction bases unmatched: 3. CDR3 residues: CASSRRLAGAYEQYF. As DNA, the CDR3 is TGTGCCAGCAGCCGCAGACTAGCGGGGGCCTACGAGCAGTACTTC.

This chain uses TRBV3-1 with TRBJ2-3; 11 nucleotides line up with TRBD2. The trim removed 2 bases at V and 8 bases at J, leaving 6 bases unmatched. The CDR3 sequence is 15 residues long. CDR1 and CDR2 from the germline V gene are LGHDT and YNNKEL (reference sequence). The CDR3 DNA follows: TGTGCCAGCAGCCAATCCCGGACTAGCGGGCCTACGCAGTATTTT. This codes for CASSQSRTSGPTQYF.

This chain uses TRBV24-1 with TRBJ2-3; 9 nucleotides align to TRBD1. V lost 3 bases and J lost 4; bases outside the gene matches: 7. Germline V gives CDR1 KGHDR, CDR2 SFDVKD. The CDR3 totals 16 residues. Written as DNA, the CDR3 is TGTGCCACCAGTGATCTACAGGGGGCAGGAGCAGATACGCAGTATTTT. The encoded protein is CATSDLQGAGADTQYF.